The 10 T cell receptor beta chains below come from one sample, sequenced in a study of long-term antiretroviral therapy in people with HIV (dated by TCRdb to between 2022 and 2023). The immunoSEQ hsTCRB v3.0 assay was used at survey level resolution for TRB variable region sequencing. TCRdb mirrors the immuneACCESS table, restricted to in-frame sequences. Some clones are absent from its copies; in checked studies, under half trace to an unresolved V gene, and the reason for the others is unknown. Present in this sample are 29,000 or so clones, around 96% of which were seen just once. The ten largest clonotypes hold 6.5% to 10% of the sample. The input for sequencing was unsorted PBMCs, taken 5.3 years after starting antiretroviral therapy. The source is a man aged 30-40 years with HIV.

V gene TRBV7-9 combines with J gene TRBJ1-5, with D perhaps matching TRBD1 (6 bases). V gave up 1 base and J gave up 5 bases, with 12 bases separating them. CDR1 is SEHNR and CDR2 is FQNEAQ in the germline V gene (reference sequence). This CDR3 spans 15 amino acids. The chain's CDR3 is CASSLGGPRDQPQHF. CDR3 DNA sequence: TGTGCCAGCAGCTTAGGGGGGCCCAGGGATCAGCCCCAGCATTTT. The entire variable domain, with the rest obtained from reference TRBV7-9 and TRBJ1-5, is as follows: DTGVSQNPRHKITKRGQNVTFRCDPISEHNRLYWYRQTLGQGPEFLTYFQNEAQLEKSRLLSDRFSAERPKGSFSTLEIQRTEQGDSAMYLCASSLGGPRDQPQHFGDGTRLSIL.

V usage is TRBV6-5 and J usage is TRBJ1-1; 8 nucleotides align to TRBD1. Germline V gene sequence: CDR1 MNHEY, CDR2 SVGAGI. The CDR3 contains 15 residues. With 0 bases clipped from V and 4 bases from J, the junction kept 4 bases outside the gene matches. Written as DNA, the CDR3 is TGTGCCAGCAGTTACTCTTCAACAGGGGGCACTGAAGCTTTCTTT. This translates into CASSYSSTGGTEAFF.

This chain uses TRBV6-5 with TRBJ1-5, with D possibly TRBD1 on 5 matching bases. Germline CDR1 MNHEY, CDR2 SVGAGI. The CDR3 contains 15 residues. Trimming cost V 8 bases and J 3 bases, with 17 bases left between them. The CDR3 protein is CASAQFWGANQPQHF. CDR3 in DNA: TGTGCCAGCGCACAATTCTGGGGCGCCAATCAGCCCCAGCATTTT.

The CDR3 coding sequence is TGTGCCAGCAGCTTTTATATTGCTAATTCACCCCTCCACTTT. Translation gives CASSFYIANSPLHF. J is TRBJ1-6 and V is TRBV7-9; the D is unclear. The CDR3 loop spans 14 amino acids. Deletions cut 3 bases from V and 6 bases from J, with 9 bases between. Germline V gene sequence: CDR1 SEHNR, CDR2 FQNEAQ (reference sequence).

The chain uses TRBV5-1 and TRBJ2-7; D remains unclear. Germline loops: CDR1 SGHRS, CDR2 YFSETQ. V was trimmed by 0 bases and J by 2 bases, leaving 9 bases between them. There are 14 residues in the CDR3. DNA of the CDR3: TGCGCCAGCAGCTTGGCCCGGGCTCCCTACGAGCAGTACTTC. This encodes CASSLARAPYEQYF.

The V gene is TRBV6-5, the J gene TRBJ1-5, with D possibly TRBD1 on 6 matching bases. V gave up 0 bases and J gave up 1 base, with 7 bases separating them. CDR1 is MNHEY, CDR2 SVGAGI, per germline. The CDR3 contains 15 residues. The CDR3 DNA is TGTGCCAGCAGTTACTCCGGACAGAGCAATCAGCCCCAGCATTTT. It encodes CASSYSGQSNQPQHF.

The chain carries TRBV6-5 and TRBJ2-5; D possibly uses TRBD1 or TRBD2 (6 bases each). The germline CDR1 and CDR2 sequences are MNHEY and SVGAGI. The CDR3 sequence is 14 residues long. Trimming took off 2 bases at V and 5 bases at J, with 12 bases between the two ends. This chain's CDR3 is CASSYSGGGETQYF. The CDR3 DNA follows: TGTGCCAGCAGTTACAGCGGAGGGGGGGAGACCCAGTACTTC.

This clone showed up just once. The chain is built from TRBV4-3 and TRBJ2-7; D is unclear. Between the trimmed V and J ends, which lost 0 bases and 3 bases, there was a span of 6 bases. The CDR3 consists of 13 residues. Germline V gene data show CDR1 as LGHNA and CDR2 as YSLEER. For the CDR3, the DNA is TGCGCCAGCAGCCAAGACGGCGACTACGAGCAGTACTTC. It encodes CASSQDGDYEQYF.

The chain joins TRBV10-2 to TRBJ1-1; perhaps TRBD1 as D (5 bases). The CDR3 loop spans 15 amino acids. The ends were cut back, 3 bases at V and 4 bases at J, with 15 bases in the middle. The V gene's germline CDR1 is WSHSY and CDR2 SAAADI. The CDR3 region is CASSDPTALGTEAFF. DNA for the CDR3: TGCGCCAGCAGTGACCCGACAGCCCTGGGCACTGAAGCTTTCTTT.

The CDR3 region is CASSDNSGANVLTF. The CDR3 DNA sequence: TGTGCCAGCAGTGACAACTCTGGGGCCAACGTCCTGACTTTC. The genes are TRBV6-4 and TRBJ2-6, with unresolved D. The length of the CDR3 is 14 residues. Trimming took 2 bases from V and 0 from J, leaving 2 bases between them. The germline gives CDR1 MRHNA, CDR2 SNTAGT.